What follows is one T cell receptor beta chain and its context. With two-round multiplex PCR, TCR beta CDR3 sequences were amplified from genomic DNA. Every TRBV and TRBJ gene had its own specific primer in first-round PCR. Via MiXCR, TCRdb re-called the multiplex PCR reads, giving one row per CDR3 protein. The sample holds around 25,000 distinct CDR3 sequences, roughly 35% seen once. The sample comes from a study of prognosis after radiotherapy for stage I lung cancer. CDR1 SGHNT and CDR2 YENEEA come from the germline V gene. The CDR3 runs 13 residues. The ends lost 5 bases at V and 6 bases at J; junction bases unmatched: 6.

The TCR comes from a donor aged 50 or older with non-small cell lung cancer. This sequence joins TRBV11-3 and TRBJ1-2, with 7 bases that match TRBD1. The sample was PBMCs, taken before or after stereotactic body radiation therapy (not recorded which). In DNA, the CDR3 is TGTGCCAGCAGCGCCGGGACAGCTAATGGCTACACCTTC. It specifies CASSAGTANGYTF.